This T cell receptor (beta chain) was observed in a study of blood T cell repertoires in COVID-19. The study recruited people aged 18 to 89 years across about 25 US areas. This CDR3 has 13 residues. The V gene's germline CDR1 is LGHDT and CDR2 YNNKEL (reference sequence). Deletions cut 6 bases from V and 5 bases from J, with 13 bases between. Here immunoSEQ multiplex PCR was the method, and the copy in TCRdb shows in-frame clones only, minus some. Among roughly 150,000 clones listed, approximately 80% were seen once. The source material was PBMCs or T cells enriched from blood (not recorded which). The receptor comes from a woman aged 55 to 70 who had recovered from COVID-19. The chain employs TRBV3-1 (or the pseudogene TRBV3-2) and TRBJ1-1, with D tentatively TRBD1 (5 bases). The CDR3 DNA is TGTGCCAGCAGGGCATCAGGGTTTACTGAAGCTTTCTTT. Translating it yields CASRASGFTEAFF.